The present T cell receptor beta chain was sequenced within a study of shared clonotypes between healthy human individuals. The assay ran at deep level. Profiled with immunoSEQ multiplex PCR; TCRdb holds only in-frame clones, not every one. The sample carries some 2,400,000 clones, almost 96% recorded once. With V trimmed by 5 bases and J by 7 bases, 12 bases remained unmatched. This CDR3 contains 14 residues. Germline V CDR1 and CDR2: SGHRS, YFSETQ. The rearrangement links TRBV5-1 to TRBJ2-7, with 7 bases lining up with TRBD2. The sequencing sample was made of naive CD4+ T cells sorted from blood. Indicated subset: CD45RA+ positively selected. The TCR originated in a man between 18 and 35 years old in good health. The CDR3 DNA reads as TGCGCCAGCAGTCCCGGGACGGGGGGTCTGGAGCAGTACTTC. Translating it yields CASSPGTGGLEQYF.